This TCR beta chain was profiled in a study of shared clonotypes between healthy human individuals (dated by TCRdb to 2019 to 2021). The study in broad terms: A few men and a couple of women, aged 18 to 49 years, made up the cohort. For each donor, CD4 naive and CD4 memory were each run on three plates, CD8 naive on two plates, and CD8 memory on one plate. To estimate repertoire size and how much clonotypes are shared between individuals, the study performed deep sequencing of blood TCR repertoires from roughly five healthy adults. To increase sequencing depth and limit assay-specific biases, different laboratories used diverse techniques to prepare libraries and sequence TCR repertoires. Per donor, leukapheresis produced somewhere between about 0.85 and 8.9 billion PBMCs. General study outcomes and caveats: Sampling was restricted to blood, and TCR repertoires in tissue are likely to differ from TCR repertoires in blood. Naive subsets generally had larger estimated clonotype richness than memory subsets did. Rarefaction of sorted-subset datasets indicated incomplete sequencing despite the large sequencing depth. Based on pairwise subsampling, the degree of clonotype sharing among donors was expected to be affected by sequencing depth. Because the study included a small number of donors, the genetic and exposure-history diversity represented was limited. Clonotypes shared by all four sorted-subset donors showed higher generation probabilities than non-shared clonotypes. About 5% of naive CD4, 3.5% of naive CD8, 2% to 2.5% of memory CD4, and over 0.35% of memory CD8 clonotypes were shared across several donors.

TCR CDR3 regions were amplified from genomic DNA by multiplex PCR using the deep immunoSEQ assay. For each cell subset, the extracted genomic DNA was distributed evenly across all wells of several immunoSEQ 96-well plates, and each plate served as one replicate. For sorted subsets, 150 to 250 ng of genomic DNA, equivalent to 30,000 or so T cell genomes, went into each replicate PCR. The purified libraries were quantified using a Qubit 3.0 fluorometer, sized with a Bioanalyzer 2100, and then quantified again using the KAPA Library Quantification kit. Each immunoSEQ 96-well plate was sequenced on its own single-read 150-cycle Illumina NextSeq 550 flow cell. From the authors' description of their analysis: Because the immunoSEQ output included only junctional sequences and no quality scores, the filtering could not be the same as the filtering used for full-length reads. Sequences were annotated with PyIR, a Python wrapper for IgBLAST v1.9, and V/J genes and CDR3 were assigned using IMGT germline references. Reads were filtered out if the reads had weak V/J assignments (E-value above 1e-6), no CDR3, stop codons, out-of-frame junctions, or ambiguous translated residues. V3J clonotypes were defined as sequences sharing the same inferred V gene, J gene, and CDR3 amino acid sequence. Percentage overlap between repertoires was calculated by dividing the number of shared unique clonotypes by the size of the smaller repertoire. RTK rarefaction, the Chao1 estimator, and Recon v2.1 estimates of unobserved clonotypes were used to assess repertoire richness. OLGA was used to compute generation probabilities for all TCRbeta clonotypes that the gDNA method yielded from a handful of donors. The source is immuneACCESS, and TCRdb retained only in-frame sequences with V and J called. Part of the clones is not carried over; for the studies checked, unresolved V genes explain less than half of this, and the remainder is unexplained. That table supplies the V and J calls and clone size; D and trimming were determined from the DNA. This sample has roughly 2.5 million clones in its table, and approximately 90% of those were observed once. The ten largest account for roughly 0.13% of the sample.

Remarks on this clone: The antigen it recognizes is unknown. Base qualities are not at hand, and no much larger clone is one base apart. Other DNA sequences in the sample encode the same CDR3.

Healthy HIV-negative adults with no recently reported acute infections or vaccinations were included as donors. Only Caucasian adults living in Nashville, Tennessee, USA were represented among the donors. Magnetic negative selection was used to enrich CD4+ T cells, after which naive cells were positively selected on CD45RA and the negative fraction became the memory subset. Blood was obtained by leukapheresis, after which PBMCs were separated by Ficoll-Histopaque density gradient centrifugation and cryopreserved in liquid nitrogen vapor phase. Analytical flow cytometry was used to check the purity and quantity of each magnetically sorted T cell population. Each sorted fraction had its genomic DNA isolated and then quantified by UV absorbance on a Nanodrop 2000c. Spanning cysteine to phenylalanine, the CDR3 consists of 14 amino acids. The entry retains the CDR3 DNA only, 42 bases that are in frame from base 1. CDR1 SGHRS and CDR2 YFSETQ are derived from the germline V gene. V is cut back by 1 base and J by 5 bases, with 4 bases in the junction unmatched.

This sequence uses TRBV5-1 and TRBJ2-3, with 7 bases aligning to TRBD2. The sequenced material came from naive CD4+ T cells sorted from blood. The cell subset or site label here, explained by the study, means: CD45RA+ positively selected. This receptor was obtained from a young man in good health. The CDR3 region: CASSLLAGEDTQYF. The DNA reads as follows: TGCGCCAGCAGCTTGTTGGCGGGGGAAGATACGCAGTATTTT.